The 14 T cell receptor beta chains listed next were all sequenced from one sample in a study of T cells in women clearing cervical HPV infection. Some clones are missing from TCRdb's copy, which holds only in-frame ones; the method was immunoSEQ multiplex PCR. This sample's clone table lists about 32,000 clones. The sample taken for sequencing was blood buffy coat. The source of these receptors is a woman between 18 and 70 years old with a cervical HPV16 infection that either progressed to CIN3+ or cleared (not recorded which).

The CDR3 spells CASSTGIGNSPLFF. Partial CDR3 DNA: TGTGCCAGCAGTACAGGGATCGGGAATTCACCG. This sequence joins TRBV2 and TRBJ2-2; perhaps TRBD1 as D (6 bases). The CDR3 is cut off 3 residues early in the read; its end comes from the germline J gene. Germline V gene lookup returns CDR1 SNHLY and CDR2 FYNNEI. The CDR3 extends over 14 amino acids.

The CDR3 DNA, read in part, is TGTGCCTTGGACAGGGTTCGGGGGCTTGGGGAGACG. It is translated as CALDRVRGLGET. The full CDR3 protein reads CALDRVRGLGETQYF. V usage is TRBV30 and J usage is TRBJ2-3, with TRBD1 matching over 8 bases. The CDR3 end is not reached by the read, which stops 3 residues before it; the germline J gene fills it in. Germline V gene lookup returns CDR1 GTSNPN and CDR2 SVGIG (reference sequence). There are 15 residues in the CDR3.

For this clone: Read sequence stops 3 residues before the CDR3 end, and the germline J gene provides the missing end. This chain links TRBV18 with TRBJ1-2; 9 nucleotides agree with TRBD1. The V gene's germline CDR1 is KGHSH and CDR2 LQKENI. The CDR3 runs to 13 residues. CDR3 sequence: CASSPSGQGHYTF. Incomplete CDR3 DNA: TGTGCCAGCTCACCATCTGGACAGGGGCAC.

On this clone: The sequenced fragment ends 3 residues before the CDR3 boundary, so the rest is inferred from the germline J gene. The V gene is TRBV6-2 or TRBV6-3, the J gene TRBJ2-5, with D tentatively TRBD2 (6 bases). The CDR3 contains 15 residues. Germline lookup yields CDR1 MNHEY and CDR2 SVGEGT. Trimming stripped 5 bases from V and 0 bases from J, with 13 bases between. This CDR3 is CASSSGPIYQETQYF. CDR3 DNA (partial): TGTGCCAGCAGTAGCGGGCCTATTTACCAAGAGACC.

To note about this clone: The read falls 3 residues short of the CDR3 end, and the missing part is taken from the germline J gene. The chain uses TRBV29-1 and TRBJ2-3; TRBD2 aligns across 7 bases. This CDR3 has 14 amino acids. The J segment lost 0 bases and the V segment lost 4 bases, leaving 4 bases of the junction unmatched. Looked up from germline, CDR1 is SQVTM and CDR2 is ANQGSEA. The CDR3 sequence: CSVAPSGSTDTQYF. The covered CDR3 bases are TGCAGCGTTGCCCCTAGCGGCAGCACAGATACG.

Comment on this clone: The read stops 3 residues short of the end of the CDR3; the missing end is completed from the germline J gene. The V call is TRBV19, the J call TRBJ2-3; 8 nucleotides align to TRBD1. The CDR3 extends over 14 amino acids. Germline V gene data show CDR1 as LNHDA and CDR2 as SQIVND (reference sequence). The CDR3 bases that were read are TGTGCCAGTAGTTCCCCCGACAGGGGAGAGACG. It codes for CASSSPDRGET. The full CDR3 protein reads CASSSPDRGETQYF. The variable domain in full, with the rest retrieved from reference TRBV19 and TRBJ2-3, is DGGITQSPKYLFRKEGQNVTLSCEQNLNHDAMYWYRQDPGQGLRLIYYSQIVNDFQKGDIAEGYSVSREKKESFPLTVTSAQKNPTAFYLCASSSPDRGETQYFGPGTRLTVL.

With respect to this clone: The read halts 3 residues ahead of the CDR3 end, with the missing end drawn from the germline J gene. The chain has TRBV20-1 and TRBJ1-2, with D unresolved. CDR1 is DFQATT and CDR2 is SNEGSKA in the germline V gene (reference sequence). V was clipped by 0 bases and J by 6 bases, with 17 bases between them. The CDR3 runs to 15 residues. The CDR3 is CSARDRSRQVDGYTF. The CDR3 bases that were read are TGCAGTGCTAGAGATAGGAGTAGGCAGGTCGATGGC.

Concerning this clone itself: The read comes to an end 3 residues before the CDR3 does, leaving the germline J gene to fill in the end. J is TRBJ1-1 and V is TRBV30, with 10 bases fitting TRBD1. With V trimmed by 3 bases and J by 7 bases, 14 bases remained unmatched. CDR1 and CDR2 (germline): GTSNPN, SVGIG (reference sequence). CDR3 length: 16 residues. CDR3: CAWSIFGQGVLREAFF. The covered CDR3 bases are TGTGCCTGGAGCATTTTTGGACAGGGGGTTCTCCGTGAA.

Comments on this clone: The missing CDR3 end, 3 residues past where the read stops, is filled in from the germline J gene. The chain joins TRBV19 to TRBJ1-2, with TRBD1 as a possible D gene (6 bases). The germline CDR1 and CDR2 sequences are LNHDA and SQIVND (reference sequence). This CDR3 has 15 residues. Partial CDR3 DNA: TGTGCCAGTAGTACCCCAACGGGGGGGCGAACCGAC. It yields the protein CASSTPTGGRTD. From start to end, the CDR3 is CASSTPTGGRTDYTF.

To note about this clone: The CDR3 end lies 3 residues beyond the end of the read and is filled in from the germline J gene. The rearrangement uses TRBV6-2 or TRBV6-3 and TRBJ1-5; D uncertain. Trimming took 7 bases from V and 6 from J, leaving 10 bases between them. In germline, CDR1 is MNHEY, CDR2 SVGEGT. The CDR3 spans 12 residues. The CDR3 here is CASNQARQPQHF. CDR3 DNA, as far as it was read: TGTGCCAGCAATCAGGCTCGTCAGCCC.

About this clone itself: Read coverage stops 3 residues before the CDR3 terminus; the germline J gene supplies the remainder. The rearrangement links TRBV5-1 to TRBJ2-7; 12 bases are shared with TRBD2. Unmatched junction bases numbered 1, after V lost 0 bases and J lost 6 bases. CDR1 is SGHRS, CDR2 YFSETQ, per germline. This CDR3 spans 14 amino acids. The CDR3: CASSLGTSGIEQYF. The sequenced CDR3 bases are TGCGCCAGCAGCTTGGGGACTAGCGGGATCGAG. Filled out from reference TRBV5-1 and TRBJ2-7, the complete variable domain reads KAGVTQTPRYLIKTRGQQVTLSCSPISGHRSVSWYQQTPGQGLQFLFEYFSETQRNKGNFPGRFSGRQFSNSRSEMNVSTLELGDSALYLCASSLGTSGIEQYFGPGTRLTVT.

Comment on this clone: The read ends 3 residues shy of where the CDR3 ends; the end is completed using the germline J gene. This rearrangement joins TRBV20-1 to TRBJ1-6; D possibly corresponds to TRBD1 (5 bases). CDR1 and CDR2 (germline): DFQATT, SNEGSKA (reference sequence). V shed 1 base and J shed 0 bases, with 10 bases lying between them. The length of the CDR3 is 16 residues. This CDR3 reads CSARGEGSSYNSPLHF. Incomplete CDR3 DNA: TGCAGTGCTAGAGGGGAGGGGAGCTCCTATAATTCACCC.

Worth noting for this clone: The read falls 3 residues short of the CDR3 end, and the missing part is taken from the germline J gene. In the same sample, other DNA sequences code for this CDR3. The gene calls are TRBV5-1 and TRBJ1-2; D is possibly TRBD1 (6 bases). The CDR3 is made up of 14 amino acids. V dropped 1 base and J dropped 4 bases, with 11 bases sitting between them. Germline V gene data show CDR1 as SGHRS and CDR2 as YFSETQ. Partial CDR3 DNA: TGCGCCAGCAGCTTGAACAGGGTTGGCTATGGC. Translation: CASSLNRVGYG. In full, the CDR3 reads CASSLNRVGYGYTF.

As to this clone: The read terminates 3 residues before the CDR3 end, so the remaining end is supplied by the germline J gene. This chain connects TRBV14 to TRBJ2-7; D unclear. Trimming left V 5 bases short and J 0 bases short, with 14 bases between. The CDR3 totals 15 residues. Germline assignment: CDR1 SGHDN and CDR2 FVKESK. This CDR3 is CASSAKWASSYEQYF. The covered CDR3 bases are TGTGCCAGCAGCGCTAAGTGGGCGAGCTCCTACGAG.